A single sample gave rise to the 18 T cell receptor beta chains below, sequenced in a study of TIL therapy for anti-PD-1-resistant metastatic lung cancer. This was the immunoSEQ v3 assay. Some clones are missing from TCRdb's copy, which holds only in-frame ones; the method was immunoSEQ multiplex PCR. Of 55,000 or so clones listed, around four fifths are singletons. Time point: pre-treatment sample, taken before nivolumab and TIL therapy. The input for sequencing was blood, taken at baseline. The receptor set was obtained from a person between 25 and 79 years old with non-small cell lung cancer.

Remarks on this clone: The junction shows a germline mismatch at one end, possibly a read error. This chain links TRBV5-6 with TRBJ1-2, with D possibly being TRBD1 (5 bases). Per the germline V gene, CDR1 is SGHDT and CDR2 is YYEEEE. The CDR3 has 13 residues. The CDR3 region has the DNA TGTGCCAGCATCACCCTCCAGGGAGGAACCTTCAACTTC. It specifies CASITLQGGTFNF. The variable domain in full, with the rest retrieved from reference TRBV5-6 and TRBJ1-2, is DAGVTQSPTHLIKTRGQQVTLRCSPKSGHDTVSWYQQALGQGPQFIFQYYEEEERQRGNFPDRFSGHQFPNYSSELNVNALLLGDSALYLCASITLQGGTFNFGSGTRLTVV.

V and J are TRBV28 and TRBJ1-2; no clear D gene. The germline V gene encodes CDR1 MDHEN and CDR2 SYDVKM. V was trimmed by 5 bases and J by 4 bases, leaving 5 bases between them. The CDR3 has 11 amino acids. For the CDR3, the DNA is TGTGCCAGCAGTCAAGGCTATGGCTACACCTTC. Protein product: CASSQGYGYTF.

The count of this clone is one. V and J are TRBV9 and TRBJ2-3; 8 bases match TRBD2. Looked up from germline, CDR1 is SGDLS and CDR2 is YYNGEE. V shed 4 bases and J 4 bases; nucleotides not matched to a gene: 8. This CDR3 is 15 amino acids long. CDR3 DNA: TGTGCCAGCAGCTTCCGGAGCGGGGGAGCAGATACGCAGTATTTT. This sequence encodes CASSFRSGGADTQYF.

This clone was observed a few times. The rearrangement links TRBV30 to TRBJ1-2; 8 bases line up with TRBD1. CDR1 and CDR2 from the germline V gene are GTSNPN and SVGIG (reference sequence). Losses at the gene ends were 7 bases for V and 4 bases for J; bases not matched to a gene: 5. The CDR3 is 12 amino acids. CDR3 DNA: TGTGCCTTTTCCGGACAGGGCTATGGCTACACCTTC. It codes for CAFSGQGYGYTF. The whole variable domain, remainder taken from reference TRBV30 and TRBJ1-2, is SQTIHQWPATLVQPVGSPLSLECTVEGTSNPNLYWYRQAAGRGLQLLFYSVGIGQISSEVPQNLSASRPQDRQFILSSKKLLLSDSGFYLCAFSGQGYGYTFGSGTRLTVV.

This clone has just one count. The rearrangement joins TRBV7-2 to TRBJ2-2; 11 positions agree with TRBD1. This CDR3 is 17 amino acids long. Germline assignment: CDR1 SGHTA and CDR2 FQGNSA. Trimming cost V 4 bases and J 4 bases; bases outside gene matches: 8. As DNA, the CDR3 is TGTGCCAGCAGCTACCAAGGGGGACAGGGGGTCACCGGGGAGCTGTTTTTT. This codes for CASSYQGGQGVTGELFF.

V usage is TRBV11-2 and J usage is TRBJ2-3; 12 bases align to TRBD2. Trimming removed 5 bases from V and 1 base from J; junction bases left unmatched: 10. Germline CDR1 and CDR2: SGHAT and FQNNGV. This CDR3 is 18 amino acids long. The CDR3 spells CASSPKLPSGGGTDTQYF. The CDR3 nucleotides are TGTGCCAGCAGCCCCAAGCTCCCTAGCGGGGGGGGCACAGATACGCAGTATTTT.

In DNA, the CDR3 is TGCAGCGTGCTAGGGACTTCAGGGGAAAAACTGTTTTTT. Its protein product is CSVLGTSGEKLFF. The rearrangement links TRBV29-1 to TRBJ1-4; D is possibly TRBD1 (5 bases). The CDR3 has 13 amino acids. The germline V gene encodes CDR1 SQVTM and CDR2 ANQGSEA. With 6 bases removed from V and 8 bases from J, the gap between germline ends came to 16 bases.

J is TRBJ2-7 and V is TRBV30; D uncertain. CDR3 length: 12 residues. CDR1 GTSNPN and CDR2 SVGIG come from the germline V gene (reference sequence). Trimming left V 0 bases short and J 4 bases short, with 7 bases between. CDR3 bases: TGTGCCTGGAGTGTTGGTAGATACGAGCAGTACTTC. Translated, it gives CAWSVGRYEQYF.

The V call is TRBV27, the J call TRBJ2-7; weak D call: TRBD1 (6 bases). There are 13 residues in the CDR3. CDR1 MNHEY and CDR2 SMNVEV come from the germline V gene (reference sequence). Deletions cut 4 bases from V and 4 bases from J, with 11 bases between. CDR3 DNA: TGTGCCAGCAGTTCGGCCAGGGGATACGAGCAGTACTTC. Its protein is CASSSARGYEQYF.

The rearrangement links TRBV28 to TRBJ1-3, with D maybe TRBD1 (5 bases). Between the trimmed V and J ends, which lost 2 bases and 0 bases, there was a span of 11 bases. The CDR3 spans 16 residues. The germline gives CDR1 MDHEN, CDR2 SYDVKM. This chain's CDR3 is CASSLQGRSSGNTIYF. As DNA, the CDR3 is TGTGCCAGCAGTTTACAGGGCAGGTCCTCTGGAAACACCATATATTTT.

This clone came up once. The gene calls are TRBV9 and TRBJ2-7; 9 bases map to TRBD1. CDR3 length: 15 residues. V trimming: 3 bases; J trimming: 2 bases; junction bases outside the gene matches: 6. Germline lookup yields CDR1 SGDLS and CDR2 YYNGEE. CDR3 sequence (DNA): TGTGCCAGCAGCGCATCCGGGACAGGGACCTACGAGCAGTACTTC. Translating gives CASSASGTGTYEQYF. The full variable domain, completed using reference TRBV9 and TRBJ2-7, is DSGVTQTPKHLITATGQRVTLRCSPRSGDLSVYWYQQSLDQGLQFLIQYYNGEERAKGNILERFSAQQFPDLHSELNLSSLELGDSALYFCASSASGTGTYEQYFGPGTRLTVT.

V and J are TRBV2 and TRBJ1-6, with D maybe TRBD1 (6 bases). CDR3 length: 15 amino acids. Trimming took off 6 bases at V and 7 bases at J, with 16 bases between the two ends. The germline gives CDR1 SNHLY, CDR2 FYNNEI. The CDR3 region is CASRIRGAGNSPLHF. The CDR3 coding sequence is TGTGCCAGCAGGATCCGGGGGGCAGGGAATTCACCCCTCCACTTT.

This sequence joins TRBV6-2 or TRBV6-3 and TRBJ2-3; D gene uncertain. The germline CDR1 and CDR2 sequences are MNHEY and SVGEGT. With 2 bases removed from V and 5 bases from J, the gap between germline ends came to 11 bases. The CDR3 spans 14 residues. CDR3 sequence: CASSYGWAQDTQYF. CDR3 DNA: TGTGCCAGCAGTTACGGCTGGGCACAAGATACGCAGTATTTT.

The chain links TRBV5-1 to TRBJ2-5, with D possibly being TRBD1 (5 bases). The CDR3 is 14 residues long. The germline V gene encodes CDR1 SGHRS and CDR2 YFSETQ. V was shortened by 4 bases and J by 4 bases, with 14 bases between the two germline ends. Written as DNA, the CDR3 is TGCGCCAGCAGCCTTGGACACCCTCGAGAGACCCAGTACTTC. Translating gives CASSLGHPRETQYF.

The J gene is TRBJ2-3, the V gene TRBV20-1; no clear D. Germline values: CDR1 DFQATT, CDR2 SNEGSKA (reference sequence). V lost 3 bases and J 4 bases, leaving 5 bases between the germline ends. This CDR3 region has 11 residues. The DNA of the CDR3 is TGCAGTGCTAGTTACTCAGATACGCAGTATTTT. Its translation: CSASYSDTQYF.

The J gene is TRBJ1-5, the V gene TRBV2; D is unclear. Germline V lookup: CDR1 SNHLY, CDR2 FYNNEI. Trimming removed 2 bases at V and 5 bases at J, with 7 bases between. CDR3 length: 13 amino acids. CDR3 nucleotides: TGTGCCAGCAGTGAACAGTCATATCAGCCCCAGCATTTT. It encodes CASSEQSYQPQHF.

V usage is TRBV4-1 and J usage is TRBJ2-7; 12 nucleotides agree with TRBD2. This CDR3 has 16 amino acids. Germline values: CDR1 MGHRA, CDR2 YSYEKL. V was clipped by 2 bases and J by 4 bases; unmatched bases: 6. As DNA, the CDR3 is TGCGCCAGCAGCCAACTAGCGGGAGGGCCTGGTTACGAGCAGTACTTC. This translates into CASSQLAGGPGYEQYF.

In nucleotides, the CDR3 is TGTGCCAGCAGCCAAGAGTCCCTTGGACTAGCGAGGAGCTCCTACGAGCAGTACTTC. Translated: CASSQESLGLARSSYEQYF. The gene calls are TRBV3-1 (or the pseudogene TRBV3-2) and TRBJ2-7; 9 bases are a match to TRBD2. The germline V gene encodes CDR1 LGHDT and CDR2 YNNKEL (reference sequence). The V and J ends lost 0 bases and 0 bases, in that order; junction bases with no gene match: 12. CDR3 length equals 19 residues.